This T cell receptor beta chain comes out of a study of T-cell reconstitution after alpha-beta-depleted transplantation in children (dated by TCRdb to the mid-2010s). Study-level background: T-cell immune reconstitution after TCRalphabeta/CD19-depleted allogeneic hematopoietic cell transplantation in children was quantitatively tracked in the study by means of TCR repertoire profiling. Points the paper makes about the study in general: Over the following months the frequencies of hyperexpanded clones went down, and after one year T-cell counts and TCRbeta diversity were mostly credited to newly produced T cells. In some patients, the high TCRbeta diversity seen at day 60 was put down to recipient T cells and intrathymic progenitors that had survived conditioning. About two months after transplant, the apparently early recovery of alphabetaT-cell counts reportedly depended on just several hundred clones that had expanded rapidly and came from non-depleted graft cells.

For this clonotype: The antigen this receptor binds is unknown. No much larger clone exists at a distance of one base, and base qualities are not known.

The CDR3 numbers 17 residues from cysteine through phenylalanine. Solely the CDR3 DNA is kept, with 51 bases framed from the first base. CDR1 and CDR2 are read off the germline V gene (reference sequence) as MNHEY and SMNVEV. V is trimmed back by 2 bases and J by 4 bases, and the junction contains 11 bases that no gene match accounts for. The treatment or condition label for this specimen denotes: allogeneic hematopoietic cell transplantation with graft depleted of TCRalphabeta T cells and CD19 B cells. TCRalphabeta/CD19-depleted allogeneic hematopoietic cell grafts were given to the transplant recipients, all of whom were children. The library was made by PCR. The reads were generated on an Illumina HiSeq 2500. To normalize quantification of the TCRbeta repertoire, the TCR libraries were built with molecular barcoding that relied on unique molecular identifiers. In-frame beta chains were kept once TCRdb had trimmed the public reads at Q25 with fastp and called clones with MiXCR. Identical CDR3 proteins give one entry, which carries the most common genes and DNA. Counted in this sample were more than 400,000 distinct CDR3 sequences; approximately 10% of them appeared once. Clones ranked in the top ten supply 12% to 15% of the sample.

The clonotype was recovered from a female patient aged 2-9 years who had a stem cell transplant for aplastic anemia, so the T cells may come from the graft donor. This sample comprised PBMCs, mostly from graft donor cells, obtained 180 days after TCRalphabeta/CD19-depleted stem cell transplant. The rearranged chain carries TRBV27 and TRBJ2-3; 8 junctional bases match TRBD2. The sequenced DNA is TGTGCCAGCAGTTTACAGCTAGCGGGTGGCCCGGCAGATACGCAGTATTTT. The encoded protein is CASSLQLAGGPADTQYF.